This TCR beta chain was observed in a study of cytomegalovirus exposure and HLA in healthy donors. This clone was counted once. Its cognate antigen is unknown. The ends were cut back, 4 bases at V and 5 bases at J, with 8 bases in the middle. Germline V gene lookup returns CDR1 SGHDN and CDR2 FVKESK. CDR3 length: 13 residues. General study findings and limits: Relative to equally common others, HLA-associated TCR beta chains showed greater clonal expansion in a later analysis.

PCR used 60 Vbeta primers and 13 Jbeta primers. Assay used: immunoSEQ multiplex PCR; TCRdb lists only in-frame clones, some missing. The sample includes more than 150,000 clones, 70% to 90% seen only once; the top ten take over 2%. The gene calls are TRBV14 and TRBJ2-2, with D possibly being TRBD2 (5 bases). The sample taken for sequencing was PBMCs. The TCR comes from a young woman in good health and CMV-seronegative. The CDR3 loop is CASSLSGTGELFF. The CDR3 DNA is TGTGCCAGCAGCCTCAGCGGAACCGGGGAGCTGTTTTTT.